These T cell receptor beta chains were read from a single sample in a study of T cells after yellow fever vaccination. TCRdb reprocessed the 5' RACE reads with MiXCR, giving one entry per CDR3 protein. The sample records a few hundred thousand distinct CDR3 sequences, around 10% being singletons. The sample consisted of CD4+ T cells sorted from PBMCs, taken 5 days after the yellow fever booster vaccination. The source is a man aged 18 to 35 who received the YFV17D yellow fever vaccine. Each CDR3 is given with its conserved first and last residue. Fields, in order: CDR3 length, clone size, V gene, D gene, J gene, CDR3 DNA, CDR3 protein. A D gene is named only where the DNA matches it firmly. Clone size is not always given. Where it is, it says once, few, many or a class for expanded clones.

15	.	TRBV7-9	TRBD2	TRBJ2-3	TGTGCCAGCAGCTTCGGGACTAGCGGCACAGATACGCAGTATTTT	CASSFGTSGTDTQYF
12	.	TRBV10-3	.	TRBJ2-2	TGTGCCATCAGTGAGTTGGCCGGGGAGCTGTTTTTT	CAISELAGELFF
13	few	TRBV29-1	TRBD1	TRBJ1-5	TGCAGCGTTGTCGGACAGGCAAATCAGCCCCAGCATTTT	CSVVGQANQPQHF
13	.	TRBV7-2	.	TRBJ1-2	TGTGCCATCAGCCCAAGGGGAGAGGGTGGCTACACCTTC	CAISPRGEGGYTF
12	many	TRBV20-1	TRBD1	TRBJ1-5	TGCAGTGCTAGGACAGGGAATCAGCCCCAGCATTTT	CSARTGNQPQHF
15	few	TRBV12-3/TRBV12-4	.	TRBJ2-6	TGTGCCAGCAGTTCGACAGGTTCTGGGGCCAACGTCCTGACTTTC	CASSSTGSGANVLTF
14	.	TRBV4-1	.	TRBJ2-5	TGCGCCAGCAGCCAAGACTTCGCACAGCGGGCCAAGTACTTC	CASSQDFAQRAKYF
15	few	TRBV4-2	TRBD2	TRBJ2-1	TGTGCCAGCAGCCCCGGGGCCGGGGGGGCCAATGAGCAGTTCTTC	CASSPGAGGANEQFF
12	.	TRBV6-5	.	TRBJ1-6	TGTGCCAGCAGGGGGGTGAAGGCACCCCTCCACTTT	CASRGVKAPLHF
19	.	TRBV4-1	.	TRBJ2-3	TGCGCCAGCAGCCGTCTCGTGGCTCTGCGACAGCCGAGCACAGATACGCAGTATTTT	CASSRLVALRQPSTDTQYF
13	many	TRBV20-1	.	TRBJ1-1	TGCAGTGCTAGAAGCGCAGGGGACACTGAAGCTTTCTTT	CSARSAGDTEAFF
13	.	TRBV2	.	TRBJ1-2	TGTGCCAGCAGTGAAATGGGGGTATCGGGCTACACCTTC	CASSEMGVSGYTF
14	few	TRBV18	.	TRBJ1-1	TGTGCCAGCTCACCAGGGACGGACAACACTGAAGCTTTCTTT	CASSPGTDNTEAFF
15	many	TRBV6-1	TRBD1	TRBJ2-7	TGTGCCAGCAGAGACCCGGGACAGGCAACCTACGAGCAGTACTTC	CASRDPGQATYEQYF
14	few	TRBV7-2	.	TRBJ1-1	TGTGCCAGCAGCAGGGCGGGGGTCAGCACTGAAGCTTTCTTT	CASSRAGVSTEAFF
15	.	TRBV7-2	.	TRBJ1-4	TGTGCCAGCAGCCCGACCGGGGGCGGAGGTGAAAAACTGTTTTTT	CASSPTGGGGEKLFF
13	many	TRBV7-2	.	TRBJ1-1	TGTGCCAGCAGCTGGGCTACCGCCACTGAAGCTTTCTTT	CASSWATATEAFF
13	.	TRBV4-1	.	TRBJ1-2	TGCGCCAGCAGCAAACAGCACTCTGATGGCTACACCTTC	CASSKQHSDGYTF
15	.	TRBV11-2	TRBD1	TRBJ2-6	TGTGCCAACGGACAGGGAACTTCTGGGGCCAACGTCCTGACTTTC	CANGQGTSGANVLTF
16	few	TRBV5-1	TRBD1	TRBJ2-1	TGCGCCAGCAGCGACGGGGACAGCGAAGCCAACAATGAGCAGTTCTTC	CASSDGDSEANNEQFF
15	many	TRBV7-9	TRBD2	TRBJ2-1	TGTGCCAGCAGCTCGAGACTAGCGGGGACCAATGAGCAGTTCTTC	CASSSRLAGTNEQFF
14	many	TRBV12-3/TRBV12-4	.	TRBJ2-7	TGTGCCAGCAGTTTAGGGCTAGGTCCCAACGAGCAGTACTTC	CASSLGLGPNEQYF
15	.	TRBV5-1	.	TRBJ2-1	TGCGCCAGTCAAGGAAGGGAATTGCGGGGCAATGAGCAGTTCTTC	CASQGRELRGNEQFF
14	.	TRBV12-1	.	TRBJ1-2	TGTGCCAGCAGCTTTGATGGGAGGGACTATGGCTACACCTTC	CASSFDGRDYGYTF
16	few	TRBV27	.	TRBJ2-4	TGTGCCAGCAGTTTATCCTTTCGCGGAGCCAAAAACATTCAGTACTTC	CASSLSFRGAKNIQYF
11	.	TRBV28	.	TRBJ1-6	TGTGCCAGCAGTTTAGGAACACCCCTCCACTTT	CASSLGTPLHF
13	.	TRBV20-1	.	TRBJ2-5	TGCAGTGCCGAGGACAGACACCAAGAGACCCAGTACTTC	CSAEDRHQETQYF
13	few	TRBV4-1	.	TRBJ2-5	TGCGCCAGCAGCCAAGAGTACCAAGAGACCCAGTACTTC	CASSQEYQETQYF
16	many	TRBV21-1	.	TRBJ2-1	TGTGCCAGCAGCAAATGGGTTGGACAGGGGGTGAATGAGCAGTTCTTC	CASSKWVGQGVNEQFF
15	.	TRBV20-1	.	TRBJ2-1	TGCAGTGCTAGGCGGCAGGGGTCGCGGTACAATGAGCAGTTCTTC	CSARRQGSRYNEQFF
13	.	TRBV7-2	.	TRBJ2-2	TGTGCCAGCAGCGCCGACTACACCGGGGAGCTGTTTTTT	CASSADYTGELFF
14	few	TRBV4-3	.	TRBJ1-1	TGCGCCAGCAGCCAAGATCTCCAGAACACTGAAGCTTTCTTT	CASSQDLQNTEAFF
19	.	TRBV12-3/TRBV12-4	.	TRBJ1-5	TGTGCCAGCAGTTTAGCGAGAGGGACGACGGACCATAGCAATCAGCCCCAGCATTTT	CASSLARGTTDHSNQPQHF
13	few	TRBV9	.	TRBJ1-5	TGTGCCAGCAGCGTAGATTCGGGTCAGCCCCAGCATTTT	CASSVDSGQPQHF
14	.	TRBV5-1	.	TRBJ2-7	TGCGCCAGCAGAAAAGAACTCTTTGTCCCCGAGCAGTACTTC	CASRKELFVPEQYF
16	few	TRBV5-1	.	TRBJ1-2	TGCGCCAGCAGCACAAGGACGGGCTCTGGAGTCTATGGCTACACCTTC	CASSTRTGSGVYGYTF
14	.	TRBV9	.	TRBJ2-3	TGTGCCAGCAGCGTAGAGTCTTCAGCAGATACGCAGTATTTT	CASSVESSADTQYF
15	.	TRBV9	.	TRBJ2-3	TGTGCCAGCAGCGTAACTAGTTTCAGCACAGATACGCAGTATTTT	CASSVTSFSTDTQYF
17	few	TRBV7-6	.	TRBJ2-1	TGTGCCAGCAGCTTAGGGGCCAGGGCTGCTCGGAACAATGAGCAGTTCTTC	CASSLGARAARNNEQFF
13	many	TRBV10-3	TRBD1	TRBJ1-4	TGTGCCGCCCGGACAGGGGAAAATGAAAAACTGTTTTTT	CAARTGENEKLFF
15	.	TRBV18	.	TRBJ2-5	TGTGCCAGCTCACCACCGGGGGGGGGCACAGAGACCCAGTACTTC	CASSPPGGGTETQYF
15	few	TRBV25-1	.	TRBJ2-7	TGTGCCAGCGTTGGGGCCGGGACAAGGGGGACCGGGCAGTACTTC	CASVGAGTRGTGQYF
15	.	TRBV7-2	.	TRBJ2-5	TGTGCCAGCAGCTTACGCGCAGGGAATATAGAGACCCAGTACTTC	CASSLRAGNIETQYF
13	few	TRBV20-1	.	TRBJ1-2	TGCAGTGCTAGGAAGGGCTCTATCGATGGCTACACCTTC	CSARKGSIDGYTF
16	.	TRBV5-1	TRBD1	TRBJ1-1	TGCGCCAGCAGCGTAAGACAGGGTTTAACGAACACTGAAGCTTTCTTT	CASSVRQGLTNTEAFF
16	.	TRBV2	TRBD2	TRBJ2-5	TGTGCCAGCAGTTATGGACTAGCGGGGGGTGGAGAGACCCAGTACTTC	CASSYGLAGGGETQYF
11	few	TRBV7-9	.	TRBJ1-1	TGTGCCAGCACCGTTGGGACTGAAGCTTTCTTT	CASTVGTEAFF
13	many	TRBV3-1	.	TRBJ2-7	TGTGCCAGCAGCCTCAGGGATCGGAACGAGCAGTACTTC	CASSLRDRNEQYF
14	many	TRBV5-8	.	TRBJ2-7	TGTGCCAGCAGCCCCGGGGGACAAGTGGCGCAGCAGTACTTC	CASSPGGQVAQQYF
17	many	TRBV4-3	.	TRBJ2-7	TGCGCCAGCAGCCAGTATGGAGGGACAGACGGCATCTACGAGCAGTACTTC	CASSQYGGTDGIYEQYF
15	many	TRBV12-3/TRBV12-4	.	TRBJ2-6	TGTGCCAGCAGTGTTGGGCTCTCTGGGGCCAACGTCCTGACTTTC	CASSVGLSGANVLTF
15	few	TRBV5-1	.	TRBJ2-1	TGCGCCAGCAGCTTGGTAGTGGGCTCCTACAATGAGCAGTTCTTC	CASSLVVGSYNEQFF
17	.	TRBV5-1	.	TRBJ1-3	TGCGCCAGCAGCTTGGATGGGGTCCCAGCCTCTGGAAACACCATATATTTT	CASSLDGVPASGNTIYF
14	few	TRBV7-9	.	TRBJ1-6	TGTGCCAGCAAAGGGGGATCGGATAATTCACCCCTCCACTTT	CASKGGSDNSPLHF
14	few	TRBV7-3	.	TRBJ2-2	TGTGCCAGCGGGACACCAGCCAACACCGGGGAGCTGTTTTTT	CASGTPANTGELFF
15	.	TRBV14	.	TRBJ2-4	TGTGCCAGCAGCCAAGGCGCGGGGGCCAAAAAGATTCAGTACTTC	CASSQGAGAKKIQYF
15	.	TRBV5-4	TRBD2	TRBJ2-3	TGTGCCAGCAGCTTGGAAACTAGCGGGACAGATACGCAGTATTTT	CASSLETSGTDTQYF